Described below is a single TCR beta chain sequence and its context. Its target antigen remains unknown. Base qualities are missing; no much larger clone stands one base away. Collaborating institutions collected whole blood in K2EDTA tubes following their own protocols. Collaborator samples were shipped for TCRbeta analysis as frozen whole blood, isolated PBMCs, or DNA extracted from either sample type. The data are from a study of blood T cell repertoires in COVID-19 (dated by TCRdb to 2018 to 2020). For the wider study: Samples covering the acute and convalescent phases of COVID-19 were provided by collaborators in the United States, Italy and Spain. The prospective study material was composed of cDNA or gDNA derived from T cells, B-cell-depleted T cells, or PBMCs. Deeply sampled blood TCRbeta repertoires from subjects exposed to, actively infected with, or recovered from COVID-19 were included in the dataset. The repertoires were made available in a free public database intended to serve as a resource for research on the immune response to SARS-CoV-2. Samples were obtained from the ongoing ImmuneRACE study (first 160 participants) and from 1,200 or so subjects provided by 6 global collaborators. Nearly every sample came with metadata listing a de-identified subject ID, COVID-19 status, age in years and sex. Where HLA class I and class II types were available, the types were taken from metadata supplied by the sample provider, not from assay-based typing. Results the study describes overall, beyond this receptor: The quantity of clinical and demographic metadata differed by source and by participant and was supplied without curation.

From V the trimming removes 5 bases and from J it removes 6 bases, while the gene matches leave 9 bases of the junction unaccounted for. The CDR3 spans 15 residues, from the cysteine through the phenylalanine. The sequence is cut down to CDR3 DNA, 45 bases in frame from base 1. Looking up the germline V gene (reference sequence) yields CDR1 LNHDA and CDR2 SQIVND. TCRbeta CDR3 regions were amplified from genomic DNA using the immunoSEQ Assay, a bias-controlled multiplex PCR. As for the original processing: The number of nucleated cells in each sample was estimated from the amplification of reference gene primers within the assay. To quantify the absolute abundance of each unique TCRbeta CDR3 rearrangement, sequence reads were collapsed and filtered. For each sample, productive Simpson clonality was calculated as the square root of Simpson's diversity index across productive rearrangements. TCRdb took over this immuneACCESS table, retaining in-frame rearrangements with V and J assigned. Such tables are incomplete; in checked studies, under half of the missing clones stem from an unresolved V gene, and the remainder is unexplained. V, J and clone size were drawn from that table, and D and trimming were deduced from the DNA. This sample holds more than 120,000 clones; around 90% were observed only once. The leading ten clones occupy around 0.91% of the sample.

The sequenced material came from peripheral blood. The sequence is built from TRBV19 and TRBJ2-7, and 11 junction bases match TRBD1. The TCR was taken from a woman in her forties or fifties with acute or convalescent COVID-19. The encoded CDR3 is CASSVGQGAFFEQYF. The DNA sequence reads TGTGCCAGTAGTGTCGGACAGGGGGCTTTTTTCGAGCAGTACTTC.